The 14 T cell receptor beta chains given below trace back to one sample, sequenced in a study of OX40 agonist ivuxolimab in advanced cancers. Measured with immunoSEQ multiplex PCR; TCRdb has only the in-frame clones, and not every one. The data show about 68,000 clones, around 83% seen once. Sequenced material: CD4+ or CD8+ T cells sorted from blood, taken in a trial of the OX40 agonist ivuxolimab. These TCRs come from an adult with an advanced solid tumor such as melanoma, head and neck, liver or kidney cancer.

The rearrangement uses TRBV30 and TRBJ1-4; D not resolved. This CDR3 spans 14 amino acids. Germline V gives CDR1 GTSNPN, CDR2 SVGIG (reference sequence). V was pared by 1 base and J by 2 bases, with 8 bases between. The CDR3 loop is CAWSGLRTNEKLFF. The CDR3 coding sequence is TGTGCCTGGAGTGGGCTGAGGACTAATGAAAAACTGTTTTTT.

The chain couples TRBV7-9 to TRBJ2-7; no clear D. The V gene lost 2 bases and the J gene lost 4 bases, with 18 bases spanning the gap. The CDR3 is 16 amino acids. CDR1 is SEHNR, CDR2 FQNEAQ, per germline (reference sequence). The CDR3 DNA reads TGTGCCAGCAGCTTACGCCCCGGTTCTGAGGCTTACGAGCAGTACTTC. It translates to CASSLRPGSEAYEQYF.

The chain joins TRBV5-1 to TRBJ2-2; 8 bases fit TRBD2. V shed 2 bases, J shed 5 bases, and the junction held 5 bases outside the gene matches. Germline CDR1 is SGHRS and CDR2 is YFSETQ. The CDR3 covers 15 residues. This CDR3 is CASSLSREGTGELFF. CDR3 nucleotides: TGCGCCAGCAGCTTATCCCGGGAGGGTACCGGGGAGCTGTTTTTT.

This sequence joins TRBV5-4 and TRBJ2-7; TRBD1 aligns across 9 bases. Germline CDR1 is SGHNT and CDR2 is YYREEE (reference sequence). This CDR3 contains 15 residues. With V trimmed by 3 bases and J by 6 bases, 10 bases remained unmatched. In DNA, the CDR3 is TGTGCCAGCAGCTCAAACCGGGACAGGGTGAGCGAGCAGTACTTC. Protein: CASSSNRDRVSEQYF.

There are many counts of this clone. The gene calls are TRBV10-3 and TRBJ2-1; 7 bases fit TRBD1. Per the germline V gene, CDR1 is ENHRY and CDR2 is SYGVKD. This CDR3 has 14 amino acids. The V gene end was trimmed by 2 bases and the J gene end by 8 bases; junction bases not matched to a gene: 6. The CDR3 DNA follows: TGTGCCATCAGTGAGGACACAGGGGCCGATGAGCAGTTCTTC. It yields the protein CAISEDTGADEQFF.

V usage is TRBV11-3 and J usage is TRBJ2-2; TRBD1 matches at 11 bases. The CDR3 extends over 17 amino acids. Per the germline V gene, CDR1 is SGHNT and CDR2 is YENEEA. J lost 4 bases, V lost 5 bases, and 9 bases had no gene match. The chain's CDR3 is CASSPARGTGGTGELFF. DNA for the CDR3: TGTGCCAGCAGCCCGGCTAGGGGGACAGGGGGCACCGGGGAGCTGTTTTTT. The whole variable domain, remainder taken from reference TRBV11-3 and TRBJ2-2, is EAGVVQSPRYKIIEKKQPVAFWCNPISGHNTLYWYLQNLGQGPELLIRYENEEAVDDSQLPKDRFSAERLKGVDSTLKIQPAELGDSAVYLCASSPARGTGGTGELFFGEGSRLTVL.

The chain recombines TRBV7-2 with TRBJ2-7; 8 positions match TRBD1. This CDR3 region has 12 residues. The V gene's germline CDR1 is SGHTA and CDR2 FQGNSA. The V gene end was trimmed by 5 bases and the J gene end by 5 bases; junction bases not matched to a gene: 2. The CDR3 region is CASSRRGHEQYF. The CDR3 DNA reads as TGTGCCAGCAGCCGCAGGGGGCACGAGCAGTACTTC.

The chain recombines TRBV15 with TRBJ2-1, with D perhaps TRBD2 (6 bases). V gave up 3 bases and J gave up 5 bases, with 11 bases separating them. CDR3 size: 14 residues. The germline V gene has CDR1 LNHNV and CDR2 YYDKDF (reference sequence). The chain's CDR3 is CATSRWGGDNEQFF. CDR3 nucleotides: TGTGCCACCAGCAGGTGGGGCGGGGACAATGAGCAGTTCTTC.

The J gene is TRBJ2-7, the V gene TRBV4-3, with 14 bases aligning to TRBD2. Trimming cost V 5 bases and J 4 bases; bases outside gene matches: 4. The CDR3 contains 15 residues. CDR1 and CDR2 from the germline V gene are LGHNA and YSLEER. The CDR3 reads CASSFGTSGRYEQYF. The DNA for the CDR3 is TGCGCCAGCAGCTTCGGGACTAGCGGGAGATACGAGCAGTACTTC.

The rearrangement uses TRBV27 and TRBJ1-6; 7 nucleotides match TRBD1. The V gene end was trimmed by 5 bases and the J gene end by 6 bases; junction bases not matched to a gene: 10. Germline assignment: CDR1 MNHEY and CDR2 SMNVEV (reference sequence). The CDR3 totals 16 residues. CDR3 DNA: TGTGCCAGCAGTCTCCGTCAGGGGGGCTTTAATTCACCCCTCCACTTT. This codes for CASSLRQGGFNSPLHF.

The chain links TRBV5-6 to TRBJ2-3; D is ambiguous. Trimming shortened V by 5 bases and J by 0 bases, and 10 bases separated the two germline ends. The germline V gene has CDR1 SGHDT and CDR2 YYEEEE. The CDR3 length is 14 residues. CDR3 sequence reads: CASSFLDSTDTQYF. The CDR3 DNA sequence: TGTGCCAGCAGTTTCCTCGACAGCACAGATACGCAGTATTTT. The full variable domain, its missing parts supplied by reference TRBV5-6 and TRBJ2-3, is DAGVTQSPTHLIKTRGQQVTLRCSPKSGHDTVSWYQQALGQGPQFIFQYYEEEERQRGNFPDRFSGHQFPNYSSELNVNALLLGDSALYLCASSFLDSTDTQYFGPGTRLTVL.

The CDR3 DNA sequence: TGTGCCAGCAGCTCCGCCGCACGGGGGGATACCTACGAGCAGTACTTC. Its translation is CASSSAARGDTYEQYF. V and J are TRBV5-6 and TRBJ2-7; 7 nucleotides line up with TRBD2. The CDR3 is 16 amino acids. J gave up 2 bases and V 3 bases, and 11 bases lay outside the gene matches. CDR1 is SGHDT, CDR2 YYEEEE, per germline.

The chain is built from TRBV5-6 and TRBJ2-3, with D possibly being TRBD2 (6 bases). Trimming removed 0 bases at V and 2 bases at J, with 7 bases between. Germline CDR1 reads SGHDT; CDR2 reads YYEEEE. The CDR3 loop spans 14 amino acids. CDR3 protein: CASSLGTITDTQYF. DNA of the CDR3: TGTGCCAGCAGCTTGGGGACTATCACAGATACGCAGTATTTT. Variable domain in full (rest from reference TRBV5-6 and TRBJ2-3): DAGVTQSPTHLIKTRGQQVTLRCSPKSGHDTVSWYQQALGQGPQFIFQYYEEEERQRGNFPDRFSGHQFPNYSSELNVNALLLGDSALYLCASSLGTITDTQYFGPGTRLTVL.

The rearrangement links TRBV5-1 to TRBJ2-5, with D perhaps TRBD1 or TRBD2 (5 bases each). Germline values: CDR1 SGHRS, CDR2 YFSETQ. Between the trimmed V and J ends, which lost 0 bases and 0 bases, there was a span of 6 bases. The CDR3 consists of 14 residues. Written as DNA, the CDR3 is TGCGCCAGCAGCTTGGGGGACCACCAAGAGACCCAGTACTTC. Encoded protein: CASSLGDHQETQYF. The full variable domain, rest sourced from reference TRBV5-1 and TRBJ2-5, is KAGVTQTPRYLIKTRGQQVTLSCSPISGHRSVSWYQQTPGQGLQFLFEYFSETQRNKGNFPGRFSGRQFSNSRSEMNVSTLELGDSALYLCASSLGDHQETQYFGPGTRLLVL.